The sample holds a few counts of the clone carrying this T cell receptor beta chain. Its target is unknown. This specimen belongs to a study of CD8+ T cells in alopecia areata. Findings of the study overall: Uncertainty remains about how baseline CD8+ expansion links to response, with one nonresponder.

cDNA serving as the sequencing template came from extracted, reverse transcribed RNA. Profiling relied on immunoSEQ multiplex PCR, and the TCRdb table lists in-frame clones only, not all of them. The sample carries over 70,000 clones, 60% to 70% recorded once. Stated treatment: oral pan-JAK inhibitor, 5-10 mg twice daily. The CDR3 contains 13 residues. Germline CDR1 and CDR2: SGHNT and YYREEE (reference sequence). V lost 2 bases and J lost 6; bases outside the gene matches: 1. The source of this sequence is a human donor with alopecia areata. The chain couples TRBV5-4 to TRBJ2-1; 8 bases are a match to TRBD2. Sequencing was performed on CD8+ T cells sorted from blood, taken at week 24, from a patient treated with tofacitinib. The CDR3 spells CASSFAGGNEQFF. Written as DNA, the CDR3 is TGTGCCAGCAGCTTCGCGGGGGGCAATGAGCAGTTCTTC.